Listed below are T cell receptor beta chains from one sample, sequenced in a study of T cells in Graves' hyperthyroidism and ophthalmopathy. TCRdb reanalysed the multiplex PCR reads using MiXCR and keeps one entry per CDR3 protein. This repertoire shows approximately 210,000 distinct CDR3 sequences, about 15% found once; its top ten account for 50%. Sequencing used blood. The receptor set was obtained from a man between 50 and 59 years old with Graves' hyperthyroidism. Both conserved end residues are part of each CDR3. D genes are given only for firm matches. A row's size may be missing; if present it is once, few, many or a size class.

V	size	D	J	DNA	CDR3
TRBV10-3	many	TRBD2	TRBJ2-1	TGTGCCATCAGGGTCCAGCGGGAGGGGTACAATGAGCAGTTCTTC	CAIRVQREGYNEQFF
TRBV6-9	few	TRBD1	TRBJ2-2	TGTGCCAGCAGTTATTTCAGCCCCTGGGACAGGGGGGACACCGGGGAGCTGTTTTTT	CASSYFSPWDRGDTGELFF
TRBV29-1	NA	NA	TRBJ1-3	TGCAGCGTTGTGGGAGTGAGCTCTGGAAACACCATATATTTT	CSVVGVSSGNTIYF
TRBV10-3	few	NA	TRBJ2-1	TGTGCCATCAGGGGAACCAATGAGCAGTTCTTC	CAIRGTNEQFF
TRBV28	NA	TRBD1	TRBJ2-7	TGTGCCAGCAGTTTGGGGGGACAGGGGAAGTACGAGCAGTACTTC	CASSLGGQGKYEQYF
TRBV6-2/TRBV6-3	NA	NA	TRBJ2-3	TGTGCCAGCAGTTACTCCTTCGAAAGTTTTACTAGCACAGATACGCAGTATTTT	CASSYSFESFTSTDTQYF
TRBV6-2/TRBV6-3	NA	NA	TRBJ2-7	TGTGCCAGCAGTCGAGCCTACGAGCAGTACTTC	CASSRAYEQYF
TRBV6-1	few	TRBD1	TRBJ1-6	TGTGCCAGCAGTCAGGACAGGGGTTTCAGTTCCTATAATTCACCCCTCCACTTT	CASSQDRGFSSYNSPLHF
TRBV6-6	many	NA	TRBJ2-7	TGTGCCAGCAGTTACTTTCAAGCGTCGGGGAACGAGCAGTACTTC	CASSYFQASGNEQYF
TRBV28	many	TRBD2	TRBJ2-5	TGTGCCAGCAGGCCTGGGGAGGGGACCCAGTACTTC	CASRPGEGTQYF
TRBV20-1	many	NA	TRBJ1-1	TGCAGTGCGCCGGACCCTCGCAACACTGAAGCTTTCTTT	CSAPDPRNTEAFF
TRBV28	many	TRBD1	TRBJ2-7	TGTGCCAGCAGTCTACCCGGGACAGGACCCTACGAGCAGTACTTC	CASSLPGTGPYEQYF
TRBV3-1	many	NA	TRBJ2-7	TGTGCCAGCAGCCAAGAAAGGAACGAGCAGTACTTC	CASSQERNEQYF
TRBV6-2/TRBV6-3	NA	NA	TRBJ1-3	TGTGCCAGCAGTGTCGGGGGGGGGACTGGAAACACCATATATTTT	CASSVGGGTGNTIYF
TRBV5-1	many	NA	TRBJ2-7	TGCGCCAGCAGCTTGGACGGGACTCGCTACGAGCAGTACTTC	CASSLDGTRYEQYF
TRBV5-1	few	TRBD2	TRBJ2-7	TGCGCCAGCAGCTCCCAACTAGCGGGGAGTCGGTCCCACGAGCAGTACTTC	CASSSQLAGSRSHEQYF